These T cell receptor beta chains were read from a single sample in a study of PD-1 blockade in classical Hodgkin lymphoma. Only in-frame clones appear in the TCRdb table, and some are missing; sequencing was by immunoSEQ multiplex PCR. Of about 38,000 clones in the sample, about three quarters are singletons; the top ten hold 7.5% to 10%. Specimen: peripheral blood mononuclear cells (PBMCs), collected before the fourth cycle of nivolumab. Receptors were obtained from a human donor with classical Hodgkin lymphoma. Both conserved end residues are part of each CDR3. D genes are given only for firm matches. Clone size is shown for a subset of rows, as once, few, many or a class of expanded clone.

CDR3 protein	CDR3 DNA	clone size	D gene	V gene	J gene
CASSPAGGSYNEQFF	TGCGCCAGCAGCCCAGCGGGGGGCTCCTACAATGAGCAGTTCTTC	-	TRBD2	TRBV5-1	TRBJ2-1
CASSLAVGGASHEQYF	TGCGCCAGCAGCTTGGCCGTAGGGGGGGCCTCCCACGAGCAGTACTTC	-	-	TRBV5-1	TRBJ2-7
CASSYSQSGYTF	TGTGCCAGCAGTTACTCTCAGAGTGGCTACACCTTC	-	-	TRBV6-6	TRBJ1-2
CASSLRLTEYEQYF	TGCGCCAGCAGCCTAAGACTGACGGAATACGAGCAGTACTTC	once	-	TRBV4-1	TRBJ2-7
CASSGGMLDTEAFF	TGTGCCAGCAGTGGGGGGATGTTGGACACTGAAGCTTTCTTT	-	-	TRBV25-1	TRBJ1-1
CASSLRDRSSYEQYF	TGTGCCAGCAGCTTGAGGGACCGGAGCTCCTACGAGCAGTACTTC	-	-	TRBV7-6	TRBJ2-7
CASSLRDRVETQYF	TGCGCCAGCAGCTTGCGGGACAGGGTAGAGACCCAGTACTTC	once	TRBD1	TRBV5-1	TRBJ2-5
CASSRSFGVGNTIYF	TGTGCCAGCAGCCGATCGTTTGGGGTTGGAAACACCATATATTTT	-	-	TRBV7-9	TRBJ1-3
CASRPGLADSTDTQYF	TGTGCCAGCAGGCCGGGACTAGCGGATAGCACAGATACGCAGTATTTT	-	TRBD2	TRBV28	TRBJ2-3
CAWKDRVTEKLFF	TGTGCCTGGAAGGACAGGGTCACTGAAAAACTGTTTTTT	-	TRBD1	TRBV30	TRBJ1-4
CASSLVLGQGHYEQYF	TGTGCCAGCAGCTTAGTTCTGGGACAGGGACACTACGAGCAGTACTTC	once	TRBD1	TRBV7-2	TRBJ2-7
CASSRSGGSGNTIYF	TGCGCCAGCAGTCGATCGGGGGGAAGTGGAAACACCATATATTTT	few	-	TRBV4-3	TRBJ1-3
CASSLSRGAEKLFF	TGTGCCAGCAGTTTATCCAGAGGAGCCGAAAAACTGTTTTTT	once	-	TRBV27	TRBJ1-4
CASSLDSGGHNEQFF	TGTGCCAGCAGCTTAGACAGCGGGGGTCACAATGAGCAGTTCTTC	-	TRBD2	TRBV11-3	TRBJ2-1
CASSLRTSGVGENEQFF	TGTGCCAGCAGCTTACGAACTAGCGGGGTCGGGGAGAATGAGCAGTTCTTC	-	TRBD2	TRBV7-2	TRBJ2-1
CASSYSAAGVYGYTF	TGTGCCAGCAGTTACTCGGCGGCAGGGGTCTATGGCTACACCTTC	-	-	TRBV6-5	TRBJ1-2
CASSYYRGAEAFF	TGTGCCAGCAGTTACTATCGGGGGGCGGAAGCTTTCTTT	-	-	TRBV6-5	TRBJ1-1
CASSGTGSYEQYF	TGCGCCAGCAGTGGGACAGGTTCCTACGAGCAGTACTTC	-	TRBD1	TRBV10-2	TRBJ2-7
CASSQDSGGSTDTQYF	TGTGCCAGCAGCCAAGATAGCGGGGGGAGCACAGATACGCAGTATTTT	few	TRBD2	TRBV4-2	TRBJ2-3
CASSVLETHNEQFF	TGTGCCAGCAGCGTGCTGGAAACTCACAATGAGCAGTTCTTC	-	-	TRBV9	TRBJ2-1
CASSDTSRSTWEWTGDNEQFF	TGTGCCAGCAGCGACACCTCGAGGTCTACGTGGGAATGGACAGGCGACAATGAGCAGTTCTTC	-	TRBD1	TRBV9	TRBJ2-1
CASSRGLTGELFF	TGTGCCAGCAGCAGGGGACTCACCGGGGAGCTGTTTTTT	-	-	TRBV28	TRBJ2-2
CASSSGREGQFF	TGTGCCAGCAGCTCCGGGAGGGAAGGACAGTTCTTC	-	TRBD2	TRBV6-4	TRBJ2-1
CASRNKGLLNEKLFF	TGTGCCAGCAGGAACAAAGGGCTTCTGAATGAAAAACTGTTTTTT	-	-	TRBV2	TRBJ1-4
CATADNAGNTIYF	TGTGCCACCGCGGACAATGCTGGAAACACCATATATTTT	once	-	TRBV6-5	TRBJ1-3
CASRESGAGAFF	TGCGCCAGCAGGGAATCAGGGGCTGGGGCTTTCTTT	-	-	TRBV5-1	TRBJ1-1
CASSQDLQGTQETQYF	TGCGCCAGCAGCCAAGATTTACAGGGGACTCAAGAGACCCAGTACTTC	-	-	TRBV4-3	TRBJ2-5
CASSPDSSYNEQFF	TGTGCCAGCTCACCAGACAGCTCCTACAATGAGCAGTTCTTC	-	-	TRBV18	TRBJ2-1
CASSPSASSYNEQFF	TGTGCCAGCAGCCCGTCAGCGAGCTCCTACAATGAGCAGTTCTTC	-	-	TRBV7-9	TRBJ2-1
CASSLVWGDTGELFF	TGTGCCAGCAGCTTGGTGTGGGGAGACACCGGGGAGCTGTTTTTT	-	-	TRBV5-6	TRBJ2-2
CSVEDRGYGYTF	TGCAGCGTTGAGGACAGGGGGTATGGCTACACCTTC	-	TRBD1	TRBV29-1	TRBJ1-2
CASGRRDILNSPLHF	TGTGCCAGCGGTAGACGGGACATACTTAATTCACCCCTCCACTTT	-	-	TRBV7-2	TRBJ1-6
CASSLWGRSRTEAFF	TGTGCCAGCAGTTTATGGGGCCGAAGTCGTACTGAAGCTTTCTTT	-	-	TRBV27	TRBJ1-1
CASSFNRPAGGYEQYF	TGTGCCAGCAGTTTTAACAGGCCCGCCGGTGGCTACGAGCAGTACTTC	-	-	TRBV27	TRBJ2-7
CSVEGGRRNEQFF	TGCAGCGTTGAAGGGGGGAGGCGCAATGAGCAGTTCTTC	-	-	TRBV29-1	TRBJ2-1
CASSGGPRGDEQYF	TGTGCCAGCTCAGGGGGGCCCCGGGGGGACGAGCAGTACTTC	-	-	TRBV28	TRBJ2-7
CASSLPPRQGVYGYTF	TGTGCCAGCTCCCTGCCTCCTCGACAGGGGGTTTATGGCTACACCTTC	-	TRBD1	TRBV18	TRBJ1-2
CASRVSNNSPLHF	TGTGCCAGCAGGGTCAGTAATAATTCACCCCTCCACTTT	medium-sized	-	TRBV2	TRBJ1-6
CASSSFGTGSGNTIYF	TGTGCCAGCTCGAGCTTTGGGACAGGCTCTGGAAACACCATATATTTT	-	TRBD1	TRBV18	TRBJ1-3
CASSLTGADYGYTF	TGTGCCAGCAGCTTAACGGGGGCCGACTATGGCTACACCTTC	-	-	TRBV7-3	TRBJ1-2
CATSRADRADTEAFF	TGTGCCACCAGCAGGGCGGACAGGGCGGACACTGAAGCTTTCTTT	-	TRBD1	TRBV15	TRBJ1-1
CASSIKLAKIPEQFF	TGTGCCAGTAGTATAAAGCTAGCGAAGATACCAGAGCAGTTCTTC	-	-	TRBV19	TRBJ2-1
CASSPTGSYEQYF	TGCGCCAGCAGCCCGACAGGATCCTACGAGCAGTACTTC	-	-	TRBV5-1	TRBJ2-7
CASSQVGRQGRDYGYTF	TGTGCCAGCAGCCAAGTTGGTCGCCAGGGTCGCGACTATGGCTACACCTTC	-	-	TRBV4-2	TRBJ1-2
CASSRTGNTIYF	TGTGCCAGTAGCCGAACTGGAAACACCATATATTTT	-	-	TRBV19	TRBJ1-3